A selection of T cell receptor beta chains follows, all from one sample in a study of technical replicates of blood from four donors. Assay: immunoSEQ multiplex PCR; the TCRdb copy retains only in-frame clones and omits some. The sample has 50,000 to 70,000 clones, about 95% seen once; the top ten hold about 3%. Sequenced input: PBMCs. The receptors shown here come from a human donor in good health. Some clones in this sample may be carry-over from other donors' samples. CDR3s include the opening cysteine and the closing phenylalanine or tryptophan. Each record gives: clone size, J gene, D gene, V gene, CDR3 protein, CDR3 DNA. D genes are given only for firm matches. Rows may omit the clone size; those that give it use once, few, many or a size class.

>NA|TRBJ2-3|TRBD2|TRBV14
CASTSTSGYGDTQYF
TGTGCCAGCACCTCGACTAGCGGGTATGGAGATACGCAGTATTTT
>NA|TRBJ2-7|NA|TRBV29-1
CSVATRISYEQYF
TGCAGCGTTGCTACTAGGATATCCTACGAGCAGTACTTC
>NA|TRBJ2-1|TRBD2|TRBV6-1
CASSEVSGRAYEQFF
TGTGCCAGCAGTGAAGTCAGCGGGAGGGCCTATGAGCAGTTCTTC
>NA|TRBJ1-1|NA|TRBV6-5
CASSSSSGYEAFF
TGTGCCAGCAGTTCCTCTTCCGGGTATGAAGCTTTCTTT
>once|TRBJ2-3|TRBD2|TRBV28
CASSRTNLAGGAKDTQYF
TGTGCCAGCAGTCGAACCAACTTAGCGGGAGGGGCGAAAGATACGCAGTATTTT
>NA|TRBJ1-6|NA|TRBV7-9
CASSFGSSYNSPLHF
TGTGCCAGCAGCTTTGGTAGCTCCTATAATTCACCCCTCCACTTT
>NA|TRBJ2-7|NA|TRBV30
CAWNKGVYEQYF
TGTGCCTGGAATAAAGGGGTCTACGAGCAGTACTTC
>NA|TRBJ2-2|TRBD1|TRBV11-2
CASSLVRTGNTGELFF
TGTGCCAGCAGCTTAGTGCGGACAGGGAACACCGGGGAGCTGTTTTTT
>NA|TRBJ2-3|NA|TRBV4-3
CASSRQAADTQYF
TGCGCCAGCAGCCGACAAGCAGCAGATACGCAGTATTTT
>NA|TRBJ2-3|NA|TRBV4-2
CASSQVDTSTDTQYF
TGTGCCAGCAGCCAAGTTGATACTAGCACAGATACGCAGTATTTT
>NA|TRBJ1-5|TRBD1|TRBV6-1
CASSEAYSGQGARVQPQHF
TGTGCCAGCAGTGAAGCGTATTCCGGACAGGGGGCGCGGGTTCAGCCCCAGCATTTT
>NA|TRBJ2-1|TRBD1|TRBV7-6
CASSWGTVISSYNEQFF
TGTGCCAGCAGCTGGGGGACAGTAATAAGCTCCTACAATGAGCAGTTCTTC
>NA|TRBJ2-7|NA|TRBV13
CASSLRLTPYEQYF
TGTGCCAGCAGCTTACGACTGACCCCCTACGAGCAGTACTTC
>NA|TRBJ2-1|TRBD2|TRBV4-1
CASSQDIGRASEQFF
TGCGCCAGCAGCCAAGATATCGGGAGGGCCAGTGAGCAGTTCTTC
>NA|TRBJ2-3|TRBD2|TRBV5-1
CASSLGTSRGTDTQYF
TGCGCCAGCAGCTTGGGGACTAGCCGAGGCACAGATACGCAGTATTTT
>NA|TRBJ2-3|NA|TRBV5-1
CASSPSTDTQYF
TGCGCCAGCAGCCCGAGCACAGATACGCAGTATTTT
>once|TRBJ1-1|TRBD1|TRBV10-3
CAISESDRGKTEAFF
TGTGCCATCAGTGAGTCGGACAGGGGGAAGACTGAAGCTTTCTTT
>NA|TRBJ1-1|NA|TRBV11-2
CASSAVGRYTEAFF
TGTGCCAGCAGCGCGGTGGGGAGGTACACTGAAGCTTTCTTT
>NA|TRBJ2-7|NA|TRBV5-1
CASSLSAYEQYF
TGCGCCAGCAGCCTTTCTGCGTACGAGCAGTACTTC
>NA|TRBJ1-5|NA|TRBV6-5
CASSSIGVDQPQHF
TGTGCCAGCAGTTCGATCGGTGTGGATCAGCCCCAGCATTTT
>NA|TRBJ1-2|TRBD1|TRBV12-5
CASGLITGGGYGYTF
TGTGCTAGTGGTCTAATAACAGGGGGTGGCTATGGCTACACCTTC
>once|TRBJ2-3|NA|TRBV29-1
CSASSSTDTQYF
TGCAGCGCTTCTTCTAGCACAGATACGCAGTATTTT
>NA|TRBJ1-2|NA|TRBV28
CASSPGNYGYTF
TGTGCCAGCAGCCCAGGAAACTATGGCTACACCTTC
>once|TRBJ2-5|NA|TRBV6-1
CASRTAQETQYF
TGTGCCAGCCGGACAGCCCAAGAGACCCAGTACTTC
>NA|TRBJ2-7|TRBD1|TRBV27
CASSRQPGGLSEQYF
TGTGCCAGCAGTCGGCAACCAGGGGGCTTATCGGAGCAGTACTTC
>NA|TRBJ1-1|NA|TRBV7-2
CASSWTAGPSGTEAFF
TGTGCCAGCAGCTGGACCGCAGGCCCTTCGGGAACTGAAGCTTTCTTT